This passage covers 29 T cell receptor beta chains from one sample sequenced in a study of blood T cell repertoires in COVID-19. The repertoire was sequenced with immunoSEQ multiplex PCR; TCRdb's copy has only in-frame clones and lacks some. The table lists around 150,000 clones, 84% of them singletons, with 2.2% in the top ten. The sequencing sample was made of peripheral blood. These receptors were collected from a man between 65 and 80 years old with acute or convalescent COVID-19.

The J gene is TRBJ2-1, the V gene TRBV5-1, with no clear D. This CDR3 spans 11 amino acids. Germline CDR1 is SGHRS and CDR2 is YFSETQ. Trimming took 4 bases from V and 10 from J, leaving 9 bases between them. The CDR3 sequence is CASSQDVEQFF. In nucleotides, the CDR3 is TGCGCCAGCAGCCAGGATGTGGAGCAGTTCTTC.

The gene calls are TRBV2 and TRBJ2-3, with a weak D call TRBD1 (5 bases). V dropped 9 bases and J dropped 0 bases, with 13 bases sitting between them. Germline CDR1 and CDR2: SNHLY and FYNNEI. This CDR3 is 14 amino acids long. CDR3 residues: CASFNRLSTDTQYF. The CDR3 coding sequence is TGTGCCAGTTTTAACAGGCTGAGCACAGATACGCAGTATTTT.

The genes are TRBV9 and TRBJ2-2, with a weak D call TRBD2 (5 bases). V dropped 4 bases and J dropped 6 bases, with 13 bases sitting between them. The CDR3 consists of 14 residues. Germline V gives CDR1 SGDLS, CDR2 YYNGEE. The DNA for the CDR3 is TGTGCCAGCAGCACGAGGGCTAGCCCCGGGGAGCTGTTTTTT. It is translated as CASSTRASPGELFF.

The chain is built from TRBV5-1 and TRBJ1-4, with D possibly being TRBD1 (6 bases). Germline CDR1 SGHRS, CDR2 YFSETQ. The V end lost 0 bases, the J end lost 8 bases, and 8 bases lay between the germline ends. The CDR3 is 13 amino acids. CDR3 sequence reads: CASSLARGEKLFF. The DNA of the CDR3 is TGCGCCAGCAGCTTGGCCAGGGGAGAAAAACTGTTTTTT.

This sequence joins TRBV7-3 and TRBJ2-4, with 8 bases aligning to TRBD2. Germline CDR1 reads SGHTA; CDR2 reads FQGTGA. This CDR3 spans 16 amino acids. Unmatched junction bases numbered 2, after V lost 1 base and J lost 0 bases. This CDR3 reads CASSLIAGLAKNIQYF. The CDR3, as DNA: TGTGCCAGCAGCTTAATAGCGGGGCTAGCCAAAAACATTCAGTACTTC.

This chain joins TRBV30 and TRBJ2-5; the D is unclear. There are 14 residues in the CDR3. V shed 2 bases and J shed 4 bases, with 14 bases lying between them. The germline CDR1 and CDR2 sequences are GTSNPN and SVGIG (reference sequence). The CDR3 DNA reads TGTGCCTGGAGTCCGGGTAGTCCCCCAGAGACCCAGTACTTC. Its translation is CAWSPGSPPETQYF.

The chain is built from TRBV19 and TRBJ2-1; 11 positions match TRBD2. Germline V CDR1 and CDR2: LNHDA, SQIVND (reference sequence). This CDR3 region has 14 residues. Trimming took 9 bases from V and 5 from J; bases not matched to a gene: 6. The CDR3 DNA is TGTGCCAGCACCCTAGCGGGGGGCAACAATGAGCAGTTCTTC. It is translated as CASTLAGGNNEQFF.

The rearrangement uses TRBV7-2 and TRBJ1-2; 8 bases are a match to TRBD1. With 1 base clipped from V and 2 bases from J, the junction kept 9 bases outside the gene matches. This CDR3 has 17 amino acids. CDR1 is SGHTA, CDR2 FQGNSA, per germline. The CDR3 region is CASSLDRTGRVNYGYTF. The CDR3, as DNA: TGTGCCAGCAGCTTAGACCGGACAGGGAGGGTCAACTATGGCTACACCTTC.

The CDR3: CASSQVTNYGYTF. Here the CDR3 DNA reads TGTGCCAGCAGCCAAGTTACTAACTATGGCTACACCTTC. The chain employs TRBV14 and TRBJ1-2; D gene unclear. The CDR3 has 13 residues. Looked up from germline, CDR1 is SGHDN and CDR2 is FVKESK. V was shortened by 1 base and J by 0 bases, with 3 bases between the two germline ends.

J is TRBJ2-7 and V is TRBV11-2, with TRBD1 as a possible D gene (9 bases). Per the germline V gene, CDR1 is SGHAT and CDR2 is FQNNGV. V lost 0 bases and J lost 3, with 15 bases in between. The CDR3 length is 16 residues. As DNA, the CDR3 is TGTGCCAGCAGCTTAGACGGGGGGGACAGGGTCTACGAGCAGTACTTC. Amino acids: CASSLDGGDRVYEQYF.

This clone was observed once. V and J are TRBV27 and TRBJ1-5; 7 bases are a match to TRBD1. The trim removed 0 bases at V and 2 bases at J, leaving 1 base unmatched. Germline lookup yields CDR1 MNHEY and CDR2 SMNVEV (reference sequence). The CDR3 loop spans 15 amino acids. CDR3 sequence: CASSLSGGGNQPQHF. The CDR3 DNA reads TGTGCCAGCAGTTTATCAGGGGGCGGCAATCAGCCCCAGCATTTT.

V gene TRBV30 combines with J gene TRBJ1-2; D gene ambiguous. Germline values: CDR1 GTSNPN, CDR2 SVGIG (reference sequence). Trimming removed 1 base at V and 0 bases at J, with 6 bases between. The CDR3 has 13 residues. The CDR3 DNA is TGTGCCTGGAGTGCCGAGGCTAACTATGGCTACACCTTC. Amino acid sequence: CAWSAEANYGYTF.

The chain couples TRBV7-2 to TRBJ2-7; 9 nucleotides line up with TRBD2. Trimming removed 5 bases from V and 5 bases from J; junction bases left unmatched: 10. This CDR3 is built from 15 residues. Per the germline V gene, CDR1 is SGHTA and CDR2 is FQGNSA. The CDR3 spells CASSVNSGSTDEQYF. CDR3 DNA: TGTGCCAGCAGCGTCAATAGCGGGAGTACCGACGAGCAGTACTTC.

The chain has TRBV18 and TRBJ2-5; TRBD2 aligns across 15 bases. The J segment lost 0 bases and the V segment lost 5 bases, leaving 4 bases of the junction unmatched. The germline V gene encodes CDR1 KGHSH and CDR2 LQKENI. The CDR3 is 17 amino acids. CDR3 loop: CASSTRTSGGDQETQYF. The CDR3 region has the DNA TGTGCCAGCTCAACTCGGACTAGCGGGGGGGACCAAGAGACCCAGTACTTC.

This clone was observed once. CDR3 sequence: CSAVGLAAEEQYF. The DNA for the CDR3 is TGCAGCGCAGTCGGACTAGCGGCCGAAGAGCAGTACTTC. The V call is TRBV29-1, the J call TRBJ2-7; 10 positions agree with TRBD2. CDR3 length: 13 amino acids. Germline CDR1 and CDR2: SQVTM and ANQGSEA. Trimming removed 7 bases from V and 7 bases from J; junction bases left unmatched: 10.

The CDR3 DNA follows: TGCGCCAGCAGCCACCCAAGACTAGCGGGGGGGCCGGGGAATGAGCAGTTCTTC. Amino acids: CASSHPRLAGGPGNEQFF. The chain links TRBV5-1 to TRBJ2-1; 14 nucleotides align to TRBD2. CDR3 length: 18 residues. The V and J ends lost 4 bases and 7 bases, in that order; junction bases with no gene match: 13. The germline CDR1 and CDR2 sequences are SGHRS and YFSETQ.

The chain is built from TRBV4-1 and TRBJ2-3, with 7 bases lining up with TRBD2. CDR1 MGHRA and CDR2 YSYEKL come from the germline V gene. The CDR3 spans 15 residues. V shed 2 bases, J shed 2 bases, and the junction held 4 bases outside the gene matches. CDR3 region: CASSQTSDPTDTQYF. The CDR3 bases are TGCGCCAGCAGCCAAACTAGCGACCCCACAGATACGCAGTATTTT.

The chain combines TRBV6-4 with TRBJ2-7, with 8 bases identical to TRBD1. CDR3 length equals 13 residues. The J segment lost 3 bases and the V segment lost 2 bases, leaving 0 bases of the junction unmatched. Per the germline V gene, CDR1 is MRHNA and CDR2 is SNTAGT. In DNA form, the CDR3 reads TGTGCCAGCAGTGACGACAGGGGCTACGAGCAGTACTTC. Residues: CASSDDRGYEQYF.

The rearrangement uses TRBV28 and TRBJ1-5; a possible D gene is TRBD1 (6 bases). The germline V gene encodes CDR1 MDHEN and CDR2 SYDVKM. This CDR3 comprises 14 residues. V was pared by 8 bases and J by 3 bases, with 14 bases between. DNA for the CDR3: TGTGCCAGCCTTACCCGGGACACCAATCAGCCCCAGCATTTT. Its protein product is CASLTRDTNQPQHF.

This clone was detected only a few times. This rearrangement joins TRBV7-2 to TRBJ1-2; D unclear. The CDR3 consists of 15 residues. Looked up from germline, CDR1 is SGHTA and CDR2 is FQGNSA. Trimming removed 1 base at V and 4 bases at J, with 13 bases between. The DNA of the CDR3 is TGTGCCAGCAGCTTAGTCATTTCGGGTGTCTATGGCTACACCTTC. It codes for CASSLVISGVYGYTF.

The chain links TRBV7-8 to TRBJ2-7, with D maybe TRBD1 (6 bases). Trimming pared 4 bases from V and 2 bases from J, leaving 18 bases between. The CDR3 is made up of 16 amino acids. Germline CDR1 SGHVS, CDR2 FQNEAQ. CDR3 protein: CASSSIGTITTYEQYF. The CDR3 region has the DNA TGTGCCAGCAGCTCCATCGGGACAATTACCACCTACGAGCAGTACTTC.

The chain uses TRBV14 and TRBJ2-7; D not certain. The V end was cut by 1 base, the J end by 4 bases, with 5 bases between. Per germline, CDR1 SGHDN and CDR2 FVKESK. The CDR3 is made up of 12 amino acids. The CDR3 DNA reads as TGTGCCAGCAGCCAAGTCCGTTACGAGCAGTACTTC. It translates to CASSQVRYEQYF.

CDR3 sequence (DNA): TGCGCCAGCAGTGAGTCGGTGAGCGGGGGAAACACCGGGGAGCTGTTTTTT. As protein: CASSESVSGGNTGELFF. This chain links TRBV10-1 with TRBJ2-2; 8 bases fit TRBD2. The CDR3 runs 17 residues. Germline V CDR1 and CDR2: WNHNN, SYGVQD (reference sequence). The trim removed 0 bases at V and 2 bases at J, leaving 5 bases unmatched.

V gene TRBV4-2 combines with J gene TRBJ2-3; 7 bases match TRBD2. V trimming: 4 bases; J trimming: 6 bases; junction bases outside the gene matches: 13. From germline, CDR1 is LGHNA and CDR2 YNFKEQ. CDR3 length equals 16 residues. In DNA form, the CDR3 reads TGTGCCAGCAGCCCGGGGTGGAGGGAGGGGACGGATACGCAGTATTTT. Translated: CASSPGWREGTDTQYF.

The chain couples TRBV5-1 to TRBJ1-1; 7 bases are shared with TRBD1. The CDR3 loop spans 22 amino acids. CDR1 SGHRS and CDR2 YFSETQ come from the germline V gene. V lost 0 bases, J lost 2 bases, and 25 bases stayed unmatched. The CDR3 DNA sequence: TGCGCCAGCAGCTTGGGTTCGGGTCGCGGGCGGGGTCAAGGGGGCGAAAACACTGAAGCTTTCTTT. The encoded protein is CASSLGSGRGRGQGGENTEAFF. Combining the CDR3 with reference TRBV5-1 and TRBJ1-1 gives the whole variable domain KAGVTQTPRYLIKTRGQQVTLSCSPISGHRSVSWYQQTPGQGLQFLFEYFSETQRNKGNFPGRFSGRQFSNSRSEMNVSTLELGDSALYLCASSLGSGRGRGQGGENTEAFFGQGTRLTVV.

The chain is built from TRBV6-5 and TRBJ1-5, with D hard to call. From germline, CDR1 is MNHEY and CDR2 SVGAGI. The CDR3 runs 15 residues. The germline V and J ends were trimmed by 7 bases and 2 bases, with 15 bases remaining between them. Here the CDR3 reads CASKETPGGNQPQHF. The CDR3 DNA is TGTGCCAGCAAGGAGACCCCCGGAGGCAATCAGCCCCAGCATTTT.

The gene calls are TRBV7-3 and TRBJ1-6, with TRBD1 identical over 7 bases. Losses at the gene ends were 2 bases for V and 5 bases for J; bases not matched to a gene: 3. Germline V gene sequence: CDR1 SGHTA, CDR2 FQGTGA. CDR3 length: 15 residues. In nucleotides, the CDR3 is TGTGCCAGCAGCTTAGCGGGACAGAATAATTCACCCCTCCACTTT. Protein: CASSLAGQNNSPLHF.

The rearrangement joins TRBV28 to TRBJ2-7, with D maybe TRBD2 (5 bases). CDR3 length: 10 amino acids. Germline V gives CDR1 MDHEN, CDR2 SYDVKM. V was clipped by 11 bases and J by 5 bases, with 10 bases between them. In DNA form, the CDR3 reads TGTGCCTGCGGAGGCGACGAGCAGTACTTC. Encoded protein: CACGGDEQYF. The whole variable domain, remainder taken from reference TRBV28 and TRBJ2-7, is DVKVTQSSRYLVKRTGEKVFLECVQDMDHENMFWYRQDPGLGLRLIYFSYDVKMKEKGDIPEGYSVSREKKERFSLILESASTNQTSMYLCACGGDEQYFGPGTRLTVT.

The chain couples TRBV5-1 to TRBJ2-1, with TRBD2 matching over 8 bases. J was trimmed by 7 bases and V by 0 bases; bases with no gene match: 15. CDR3 length: 18 residues. Germline V gene data show CDR1 as SGHRS and CDR2 as YFSETQ. Here the CDR3 reads CASSLDGVRAGVRNEQFF. In DNA, the CDR3 is TGCGCCAGCAGCTTGGATGGGGTTCGAGCGGGAGTCAGGAATGAGCAGTTCTTC.